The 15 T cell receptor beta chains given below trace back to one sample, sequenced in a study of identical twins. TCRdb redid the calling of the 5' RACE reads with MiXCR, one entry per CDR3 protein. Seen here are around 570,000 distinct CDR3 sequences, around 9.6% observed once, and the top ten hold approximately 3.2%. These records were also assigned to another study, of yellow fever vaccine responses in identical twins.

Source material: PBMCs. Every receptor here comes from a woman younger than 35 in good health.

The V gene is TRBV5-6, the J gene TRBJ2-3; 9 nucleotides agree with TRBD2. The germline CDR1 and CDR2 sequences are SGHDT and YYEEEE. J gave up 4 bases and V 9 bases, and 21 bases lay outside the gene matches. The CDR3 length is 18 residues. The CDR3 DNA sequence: TGTGCCATGGGCCCCGGACTCGCGGGGGGGCGAGTGGCAGATACGCAGTATTTT. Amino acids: CAMGPGLAGGRVADTQYF.

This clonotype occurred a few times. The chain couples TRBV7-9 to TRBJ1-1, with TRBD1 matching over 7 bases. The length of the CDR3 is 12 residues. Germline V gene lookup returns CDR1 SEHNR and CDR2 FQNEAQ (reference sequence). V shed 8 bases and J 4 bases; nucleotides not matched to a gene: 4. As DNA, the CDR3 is TGTGCCAGCGTCCAGGGGGTCACTGAAGCTTTCTTT. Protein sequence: CASVQGVTEAFF.

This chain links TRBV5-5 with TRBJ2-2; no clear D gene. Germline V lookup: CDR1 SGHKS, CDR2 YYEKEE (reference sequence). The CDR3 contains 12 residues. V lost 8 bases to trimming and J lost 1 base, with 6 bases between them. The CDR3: CARSQNTGELFF. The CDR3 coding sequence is TGTGCCAGGAGCCAGAACACCGGGGAGCTGTTTTTT.

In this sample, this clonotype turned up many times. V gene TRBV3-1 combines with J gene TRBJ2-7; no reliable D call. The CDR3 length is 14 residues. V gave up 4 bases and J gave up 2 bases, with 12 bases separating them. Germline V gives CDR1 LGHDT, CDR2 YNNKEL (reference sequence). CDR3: CASSRSRAPYEQYF. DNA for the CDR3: TGTGCCAGCAGCCGCTCTCGGGCACCCTACGAGCAGTACTTC.

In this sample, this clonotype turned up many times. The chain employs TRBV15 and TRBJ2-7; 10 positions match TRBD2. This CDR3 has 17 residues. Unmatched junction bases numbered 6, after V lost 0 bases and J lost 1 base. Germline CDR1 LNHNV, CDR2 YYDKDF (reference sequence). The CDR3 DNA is TGTGCCACCAGCAGAGATACGGGACTAGCGAGGTCCTACGAGCAGTACTTC. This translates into CATSRDTGLARSYEQYF.

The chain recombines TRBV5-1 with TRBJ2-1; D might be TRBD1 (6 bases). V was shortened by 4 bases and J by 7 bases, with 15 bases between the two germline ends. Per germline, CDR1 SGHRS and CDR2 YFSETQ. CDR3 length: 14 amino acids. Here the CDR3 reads CASSESPDSNEQFF. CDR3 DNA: TGCGCCAGCAGCGAAAGCCCGGACAGTAATGAGCAGTTCTTC.

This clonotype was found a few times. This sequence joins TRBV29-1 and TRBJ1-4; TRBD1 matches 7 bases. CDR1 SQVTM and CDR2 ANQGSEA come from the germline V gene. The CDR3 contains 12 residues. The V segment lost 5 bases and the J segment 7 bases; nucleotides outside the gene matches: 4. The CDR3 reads CSVLGGTEKLFF. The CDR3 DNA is TGCAGCGTTCTAGGGGGCACTGAAAAACTGTTTTTT.

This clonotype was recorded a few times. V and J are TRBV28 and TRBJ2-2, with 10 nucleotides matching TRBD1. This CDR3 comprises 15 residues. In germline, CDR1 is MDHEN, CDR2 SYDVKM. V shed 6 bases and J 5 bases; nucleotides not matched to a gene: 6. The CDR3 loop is CASSRDRGATGELFF. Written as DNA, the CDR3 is TGTGCCAGCAGCCGGGACAGGGGAGCGACCGGGGAGCTGTTTTTT.

Here the CDR3 reads CASSLWTSGSEQYF. The CDR3 coding sequence is TGTGCCAGCAGCTTGTGGACTAGCGGAAGCGAGCAGTACTTC. The J gene is TRBJ2-7, the V gene TRBV7-2; TRBD2 agrees at 10 bases. Germline values: CDR1 SGHTA, CDR2 FQGNSA. V was clipped by 3 bases and J by 6 bases; unmatched bases: 5. CDR3 size: 14 residues.

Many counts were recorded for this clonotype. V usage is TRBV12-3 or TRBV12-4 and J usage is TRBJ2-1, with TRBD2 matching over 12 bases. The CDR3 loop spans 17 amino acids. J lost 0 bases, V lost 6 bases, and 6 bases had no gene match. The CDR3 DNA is TGTGCCAGCAGCCCGACTAGCGGGAGCTCCTCCTACAATGAGCAGTTCTTC. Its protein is CASSPTSGSSSYNEQFF.

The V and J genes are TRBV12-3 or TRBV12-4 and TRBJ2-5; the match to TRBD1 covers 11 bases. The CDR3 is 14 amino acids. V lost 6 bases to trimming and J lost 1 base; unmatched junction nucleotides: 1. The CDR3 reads CASRGTGGQETQYF. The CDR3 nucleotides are TGTGCCAGCAGAGGGACAGGGGGCCAAGAGACCCAGTACTTC.

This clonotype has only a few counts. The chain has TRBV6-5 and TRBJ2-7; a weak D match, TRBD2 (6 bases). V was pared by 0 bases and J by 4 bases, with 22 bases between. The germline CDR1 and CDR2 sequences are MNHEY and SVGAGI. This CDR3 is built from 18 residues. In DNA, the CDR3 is TGTGCCAGCAGTTACTCGAGGGGACTCGCCGGCTGGGGGTACGAGCAGTACTTC. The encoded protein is CASSYSRGLAGWGYEQYF.

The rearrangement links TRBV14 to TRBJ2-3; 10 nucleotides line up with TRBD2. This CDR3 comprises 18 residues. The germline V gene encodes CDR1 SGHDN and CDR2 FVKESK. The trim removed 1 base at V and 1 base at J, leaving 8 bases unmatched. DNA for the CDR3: TGTGCCAGCAGCCAAGGTCTAGCGGGAGATGTGGGCACAGATACGCAGTATTTT. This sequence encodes CASSQGLAGDVGTDTQYF.

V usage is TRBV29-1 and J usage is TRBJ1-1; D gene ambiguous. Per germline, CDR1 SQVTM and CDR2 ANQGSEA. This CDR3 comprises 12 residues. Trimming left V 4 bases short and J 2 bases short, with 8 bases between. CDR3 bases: TGCAGCGTTGGGTTCTCTAACACTGAAGCTTTCTTT. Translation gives CSVGFSNTEAFF. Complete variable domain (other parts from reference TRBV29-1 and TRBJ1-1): SAVISQKPSRDICQRGTSLTIQCQVDSQVTMMFWYRQQPGQSLTLIATANQGSEATYESGFVIDKFPISRPNLTFSTLTVSNMSPEDSSIYLCSVGFSNTEAFFGQGTRLTVV.

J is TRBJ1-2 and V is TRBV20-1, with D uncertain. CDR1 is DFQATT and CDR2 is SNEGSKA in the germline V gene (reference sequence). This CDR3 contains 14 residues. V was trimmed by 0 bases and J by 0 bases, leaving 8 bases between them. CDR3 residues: CSARDGGTNYGYTF. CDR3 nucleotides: TGCAGTGCTAGAGATGGTGGAACTAACTATGGCTACACCTTC.